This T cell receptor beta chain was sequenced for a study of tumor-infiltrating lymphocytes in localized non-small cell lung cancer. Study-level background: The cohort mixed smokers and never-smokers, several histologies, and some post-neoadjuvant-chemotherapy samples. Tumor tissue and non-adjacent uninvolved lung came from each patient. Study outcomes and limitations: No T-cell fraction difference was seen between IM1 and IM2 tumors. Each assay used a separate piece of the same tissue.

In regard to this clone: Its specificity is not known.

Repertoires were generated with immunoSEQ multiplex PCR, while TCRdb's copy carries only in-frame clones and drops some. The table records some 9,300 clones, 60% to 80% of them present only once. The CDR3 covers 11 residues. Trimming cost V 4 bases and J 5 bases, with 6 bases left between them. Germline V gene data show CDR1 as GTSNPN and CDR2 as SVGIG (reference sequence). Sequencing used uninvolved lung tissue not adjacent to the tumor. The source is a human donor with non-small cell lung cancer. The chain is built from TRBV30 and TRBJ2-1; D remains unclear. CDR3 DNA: TGTGCCTGGAACAGAAACAATGAGCAGTTCTTC. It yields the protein CAWNRNNEQFF.